The T cell receptor beta chain described here comes from a study of neoadjuvant nivolumab and ipilimumab in lung cancer. The data were produced by immunoSEQ multiplex PCR, yet TCRdb's version contains in-frame clones alone and is incomplete. Of about 20,000 clones in the sample, around 76% were seen once. Between the trimmed V and J ends, which lost 1 base and 8 bases, there was a span of 20 bases. The CDR3 is 16 residues long. CDR1 MNHNS and CDR2 SASEGT come from the germline V gene. Judged by abundance, this clone is medium-sized. Sequencing was performed on tumor tissue, taken after neoadjuvant nivolumab, alone or with ipilimumab, at or shortly before surgery. The chain has TRBV6-1 and TRBJ1-2; D ambiguous. This sequence was found in an adult with non-small cell lung cancer. In DNA, the CDR3 is TGTGCCAGCAGTGAAGAAAGGACGGACCCCTATGTGGGCTACACCTTC. Protein sequence: CASSEERTDPYVGYTF.